The 28 T cell receptor beta chains below all came from one sample that was sequenced in a study of T-cell memory formation after mild COVID-19. TCRdb processed the 5' RACE reads anew with MiXCR; each CDR3 protein has one entry. Of 25,000 or so distinct CDR3 sequences in the sample, approximately 7% were seen once. The sequenced sample was PBMCs or a T cell subset sorted from them (not recorded which). Receptors originate from an adult woman who had mild COVID-19 (a few samples of this study predate the infection). Cell type and time point are not known.

This clonotype occurred many times. The chain has TRBV9 and TRBJ2-5; 9 bases map to TRBD1. Germline lookup yields CDR1 SGDLS and CDR2 YYNGEE. The ends lost 0 bases at V and 5 bases at J; junction bases unmatched: 5. This CDR3 spans 15 amino acids. The CDR3 bases are TGTGCCAGCAGCGTAGACGGACAGGGGCGGGAGACCCAGTACTTC. This sequence encodes CASSVDGQGRETQYF. The full variable domain, its missing parts supplied by reference TRBV9 and TRBJ2-5, is DSGVTQTPKHLITATGQRVTLRCSPRSGDLSVYWYQQSLDQGLQFLIQYYNGEERAKGNILERFSAQQFPDLHSELNLSSLELGDSALYFCASSVDGQGRETQYFGPGTRLLVL.

This clonotype came up many times. The V gene is TRBV20-1, the J gene TRBJ1-1; no clear D gene. V was shortened by 3 bases and J by 3 bases, with 11 bases between the two germline ends. Germline CDR1 reads DFQATT; CDR2 reads SNEGSKA (reference sequence). The CDR3 loop spans 13 amino acids. This CDR3 is CSARNYEHTEAFF. For the CDR3, the DNA is TGCAGTGCTAGGAACTACGAGCACACTGAAGCTTTCTTT.

This clonotype showed up many times. This chain links TRBV7-9 with TRBJ2-7; the D gene is possibly TRBD2 (5 bases). Per the germline V gene, CDR1 is SEHNR and CDR2 is FQNEAQ (reference sequence). The ends were cut back, 0 bases at V and 3 bases at J, with 18 bases in the middle. This CDR3 comprises 17 residues. This CDR3 is CASSLAGAQAAIYEQYF. The CDR3, as DNA: TGTGCCAGCAGCTTAGCGGGAGCCCAGGCAGCAATCTACGAGCAGTACTTC.

There are many counts of this clonotype. V gene TRBV3-1 combines with J gene TRBJ2-5; 8 nucleotides line up with TRBD1. Germline V gene data show CDR1 as LGHDT and CDR2 as YNNKEL (reference sequence). CDR3 length equals 15 residues. J gave up 0 bases and V 4 bases, and 4 bases lay outside the gene matches. The CDR3 sequence: CASSPWTGHQETQYF. The CDR3 coding sequence is TGTGCCAGCAGCCCGTGGACAGGGCACCAAGAGACCCAGTACTTC.

This clonotype was seen many times. J is TRBJ2-7 and V is TRBV4-2; perhaps D is TRBD1 or TRBD2 (5 bases each). Trimming took 1 base from V and 2 from J, leaving 12 bases between them. The CDR3 contains 15 residues. CDR1 and CDR2 from the germline V gene are LGHNA and YNFKEQ. CDR3 in DNA: TGTGCCAGCAGCCAAGGATGGGACGTAACCTACGAGCAGTACTTC. Residues: CASSQGWDVTYEQYF.

This clonotype was counted ten times or more. The chain links TRBV5-1 to TRBJ2-1; 7 bases are shared with TRBD2. Per the germline V gene, CDR1 is SGHRS and CDR2 is YFSETQ. CDR3 size: 14 residues. Trimming removed 0 bases from V and 6 bases from J; junction bases left unmatched: 3. The CDR3 DNA is TGCGCCAGCAGCTTGGTGGCTAGCGGCAATGAGCAGTTCTTC. Its translation is CASSLVASGNEQFF.

This clonotype was seen many times. This sequence joins TRBV7-9 and TRBJ1-1, with D perhaps TRBD1 (6 bases). Germline V gene sequence: CDR1 SEHNR, CDR2 FQNEAQ (reference sequence). The CDR3 has 15 amino acids. V lost 0 bases to trimming and J lost 2 bases, with 10 bases between them. The CDR3 coding sequence is TGTGCCAGCAGCTTAGCGGGCAGGGGTAACACTGAAGCTTTCTTT. Translated: CASSLAGRGNTEAFF.

This clonotype has more than one count but fewer than ten. The V and J genes are TRBV19 and TRBJ2-3; 8 nucleotides line up with TRBD1. The CDR3 loop spans 14 amino acids. Germline assignment: CDR1 LNHDA and CDR2 SQIVND (reference sequence). Trimming removed 4 bases from V and 1 base from J; junction bases left unmatched: 1. The CDR3, as DNA: TGTGCCAGTAGTAAGACAGGGGGCACAGATACGCAGTATTTT. Translated: CASSKTGGTDTQYF.

This clonotype was counted at least ten times. The J gene is TRBJ2-5, the V gene TRBV5-1, with a tentative D call TRBD1 (5 bases). The germline V gene has CDR1 SGHRS and CDR2 YFSETQ. The CDR3 covers 14 residues. The ends were cut back, 5 bases at V and 4 bases at J, with 15 bases in the middle. The CDR3 bases are TGCGCCAGCAGGGACACCGGTGGTGGAGAGACCCAGTACTTC. This encodes CASRDTGGGETQYF.

This clonotype was found many times. This chain links TRBV29-1 with TRBJ1-2, with D perhaps TRBD1 (5 bases). From germline, CDR1 is SQVTM and CDR2 ANQGSEA. V was shortened by 6 bases and J by 8 bases, with 16 bases between the two germline ends. This CDR3 has 12 amino acids. CDR3 amino acids: CSVWAQGSGYTF. In nucleotides, the CDR3 is TGCAGCGTGTGGGCGCAGGGTAGCGGCTACACCTTC.

This clonotype appeared many times. The chain recombines TRBV10-3 with TRBJ1-2; a possible D gene is TRBD1 (5 bases). Germline assignment: CDR1 ENHRY and CDR2 SYGVKD. The CDR3 runs 12 residues. Trimming stripped 10 bases from V and 1 base from J, with 10 bases between. The CDR3 loop reads CATADSNYGYTF. CDR3 DNA sequence: TGTGCCACCGCAGACAGTAACTATGGCTACACCTTC.

This clonotype was recorded at least ten times. The gene calls are TRBV5-1 and TRBJ1-6, with TRBD1 matching over 7 bases. The CDR3 spans 14 residues. Germline CDR1 SGHRS, CDR2 YFSETQ. V lost 6 bases, J lost 8 bases, and 8 bases stayed unmatched. The CDR3 DNA reads as TGCGCCAGCACCCTTCGACAGGGCGATTCACCCCTCCACTTT. This sequence encodes CASTLRQGDSPLHF.

This chain joins TRBV29-1 and TRBJ2-3, with a possible D match to TRBD2 (5 bases). The CDR3 contains 14 residues. V shed 4 bases and J shed 4 bases, with 15 bases lying between them. CDR1 SQVTM and CDR2 ANQGSEA come from the germline V gene. The chain's CDR3 is CSVGRLLVADTQYF. CDR3 DNA sequence: TGCAGCGTTGGGAGGCTACTGGTGGCAGATACGCAGTATTTT.

There are many counts of this clonotype. A read error may account for a junction end that differs from germline. V and J are TRBV2 and TRBJ1-1, with D hard to call. This CDR3 region has 15 residues. Germline CDR1 SNHLY, CDR2 FYNNEI. The CDR3 loop reads CASRTLTDPNAEAFF. The CDR3, as DNA: TGTGCCAGCAGAACCCTGACGGACCCGAACGCTGAAGCTTTCTTT.

Ten or more counts support this clonotype. This sequence joins TRBV5-8 and TRBJ2-1; possibly TRBD2 for D (6 bases). This CDR3 has 16 amino acids. Germline CDR1 reads SGHTS; CDR2 reads YDEGEE. The V gene lost 1 base and the J gene lost 2 bases, with 13 bases spanning the gap. For the CDR3, the DNA is TGTGCCAGCAGCTTGTCTGTGGGAGGAACCTACAATGAGCAGTTCTTC. Protein: CASSLSVGGTYNEQFF.

This clonotype was recorded many times. The CDR3 nucleotides read TGTGCCAGCTCACCACCAGGGACAAACATTCAGTACTTC. It is translated as CASSPPGTNIQYF. This chain links TRBV18 with TRBJ2-4; TRBD1 or TRBD2 may be the D gene (5 bases each). The CDR3 is 13 residues long. Germline V CDR1 and CDR2: KGHSH, LQKENI. V dropped 0 bases and J dropped 6 bases, with 6 bases sitting between them.

At least ten counts were recorded for this clonotype. This chain joins TRBV4-1 and TRBJ1-6, with a possible D match to TRBD1 (5 bases). Germline assignment: CDR1 MGHRA and CDR2 YSYEKL. CDR3 length: 18 amino acids. Trimming left V 2 bases short and J 5 bases short, with 19 bases between. The CDR3 loop reads CASSQILYRGSNNSPLHF. The CDR3, as DNA: TGCGCCAGCAGCCAAATCCTTTATAGGGGCAGTAATAATTCACCCCTCCACTTT.

This clonotype was recorded many times. The genes are TRBV4-1 and TRBJ2-3; 9 bases line up with TRBD2. The V segment lost 2 bases and the J segment 0 bases; nucleotides outside the gene matches: 15. Germline loops: CDR1 MGHRA, CDR2 YSYEKL. This CDR3 contains 20 residues. The CDR3 sequence is CASSQKIAAGGLSSTDTQYF. For the CDR3, the DNA is TGCGCCAGCAGCCAAAAGATCGCAGCGGGGGGTTTGTCTAGCACAGATACGCAGTATTTT.

Judged by abundance, this clonotype is medium-sized. The genes are TRBV10-3 and TRBJ2-7; the match to TRBD1 covers 8 bases. This CDR3 is 13 amino acids long. Germline V gene sequence: CDR1 ENHRY, CDR2 SYGVKD. V lost 8 bases and J lost 3; bases outside the gene matches: 6. The CDR3 DNA reads TGTGCCATCCAGGGGGCTGCTGACTACGAGCAGTACTTC. As protein: CAIQGAADYEQYF.

This clonotype was found many times. The CDR3 bases are TGTGCCAGTAGTAGCGGGACCGCGGAGGGTGTTAGACTGTTTTTT. Its translation: CASSSGTAEGVRLFF. This chain links TRBV19 with TRBJ1-4; D is possibly TRBD1 (5 bases). V dropped 4 bases and J dropped 13 bases, with 22 bases sitting between them. The germline CDR1 and CDR2 sequences are LNHDA and SQIVND (reference sequence). The CDR3 is made up of 15 amino acids.

This clonotype has a count of ten or more. The genes are TRBV20-1 and TRBJ1-6; D unclear. CDR1 DFQATT and CDR2 SNEGSKA come from the germline V gene (reference sequence). This CDR3 is built from 16 residues. Trimming removed 1 base from V and 7 bases from J, with 17 bases in between. CDR3 protein: CSARGLLTTSNSPLHF. For the CDR3, the DNA is TGCAGTGCTAGAGGGCTCCTGACTACCTCAAATTCACCCCTCCACTTT.

In this sample, this clonotype turned up many times. CDR3 in amino acids: CASSLVWRVGDPVGFNYNEQFF. CDR3 nucleotides: TGTGCCAGCAGCTTGGTTTGGAGGGTGGGAGATCCCGTTGGGTTTAATTACAATGAGCAGTTCTTC. The V call is TRBV5-6, the J call TRBJ2-1, with D possibly being TRBD2 (6 bases). Germline assignment: CDR1 SGHDT and CDR2 YYEEEE. CDR3 length equals 22 residues. Trimming removed 0 bases from V and 4 bases from J, with 32 bases in between.

The chain couples TRBV5-1 to TRBJ2-7; unclear D gene. The V end lost 0 bases, the J end lost 3 bases, and 7 bases lay between the germline ends. Germline-derived CDR1 and CDR2 are SGHRS and YFSETQ. CDR3 length: 13 amino acids. CDR3 protein: CASSLGPDYEQYF. The CDR3 DNA follows: TGCGCCAGCAGCTTGGGCCCGGACTACGAGCAGTACTTC.

This clonotype occurred many times. The chain recombines TRBV6-1 with TRBJ2-7; tentatively, D is TRBD1 or TRBD2 (6 bases each). Germline CDR1 MNHNS, CDR2 SASEGT. The germline V and J ends were trimmed by 2 bases and 0 bases, with 23 bases remaining between them. CDR3 length: 19 residues. The CDR3, as DNA: TGTGCCAGCAGTGAATCCCTTGAGGGGGGACGGATTTTCTCCTACGAGCAGTACTTC. This translates into CASSESLEGGRIFSYEQYF.

This clonotype was picked up many times. The chain recombines TRBV25-1 with TRBJ2-7; TRBD1 matches at 7 bases. The ends lost 4 bases at V and 2 bases at J; junction bases unmatched: 5. The CDR3 loop spans 14 amino acids. The germline gives CDR1 MGHDK, CDR2 SYGVNS. For the CDR3, the DNA is TGTGCCAGCAGTGTCTTCGGGACAGCCTACGAGCAGTACTTC. Amino acids: CASSVFGTAYEQYF.

This clonotype was observed many times. V gene TRBV5-1 combines with J gene TRBJ2-5; TRBD2 agrees at 7 bases. This CDR3 has 14 amino acids. Per the germline V gene, CDR1 is SGHRS and CDR2 is YFSETQ. Trimming took 7 bases from V and 2 from J; bases not matched to a gene: 8. The CDR3 sequence is CASGISGSQETQYF. In DNA form, the CDR3 reads TGCGCCAGCGGAATTAGCGGGTCACAAGAGACCCAGTACTTC.

This clonotype was detected ten times or more. V usage is TRBV12-3 or TRBV12-4 and J usage is TRBJ2-1; D is undetermined. This CDR3 spans 13 amino acids. V lost 3 bases and J 6 bases, leaving 9 bases between the germline ends. The CDR3 sequence is CASSLETPNEQFF. The DNA for the CDR3 is TGTGCCAGCAGTTTGGAGACTCCCAATGAGCAGTTCTTC.

The sample holds many counts of this clonotype. This sequence joins TRBV11-3 and TRBJ1-2; D is possibly TRBD1 (5 bases). V lost 4 bases, J lost 8 bases, and 17 bases lay in between. This CDR3 region has 14 residues. Germline assignment: CDR1 SGHNT and CDR2 YENEEA. The CDR3 region has the DNA TGTGCCAGCAGCTCAACCCAGGGCCTTGGGGGCTACACCTTC. Protein sequence: CASSSTQGLGGYTF.